The clone carrying this T cell receptor (beta chain) was detected a few times. The antigen is not known. This record belongs to a study of CD8 T cells in ankylosing spondylitis. Study-level points and caveats: Disease-linked clones, CD8+, were relatively rare in peripheral blood. A motif in TCR beta, a set of roughly eight highly homologous variants, appeared characteristic of ankylosing spondylitis blood.

V gave up 4 bases and J gave up 8 bases, with 18 bases separating them. The CDR3 sequence is 15 residues long. Germline V gene lookup returns CDR1 SGHKS and CDR2 YYEKEE (reference sequence). In TCRdb, the 5' RACE reads were re-called with MiXCR into one record per CDR3 protein. The data show more than 650,000 distinct CDR3 sequences, 12% seen once. The gene calls are TRBV5-5 and TRBJ1-4; D ambiguous. The clonotype was recovered from a male donor with ankylosing spondylitis. The sample taken for sequencing was blood, either unsorted or a sorted T cell fraction (not recorded which). As DNA, the CDR3 is TGTGCCAGCAGCCCGGGTTGGTCTTCCGTAGAAAAACTGTTTTTT. It translates to CASSPGWSSVEKLFF.